The following is a TCR beta chain sequence with its context. Its target is unknown. TCRdb keeps only in-frame clones here, not all; method: immunoSEQ multiplex PCR. The sample has about 53,000 clones, around 88% seen once. The V and J ends lost 2 bases and 8 bases respectively, with 7 bases between them. Per germline, CDR1 SGHTA and CDR2 FQGNSA. The CDR3 is made up of 13 amino acids. As to time point: pretreatment peripheral blood. Each patient gave between 1 and 8 samples, pretreatment and on-treatment. This entry comes from a study of PD-L1 blockade in urothelial cancer. Study-level information: The number of prior chemotherapy regimens per patient was 0 to 3. Findings and caveats of the study: Lower than median blood TCR clonality before treatment predicted better survival.

The sequence was collected from a woman in her sixties or seventies with urothelial cancer. The sequenced sample was PBMCs, obtained around atezolizumab (anti-PD-L1) treatment. The chain links TRBV7-2 to TRBJ1-6; D unresolved. CDR3 nucleotides: TGTGCCAGCAGCTTATATCGGGATTCACCCCTCCACTTT. Its protein is CASSLYRDSPLHF.